This entry describes one TCR beta chain. Some clones are missing from TCRdb's copy, which holds only in-frame ones; the method was immunoSEQ multiplex PCR. The sample lists about 53,000 clones; 75% to 90% were seen once. This entry belongs to a study of control samples from healthy donors and cancer patients. The ends were cut back, 0 bases at V and 2 bases at J, with 23 bases in the middle. CDR3 size: 20 residues. Germline V CDR1 and CDR2: MNHEY, SVGEGT. The V and J genes are TRBV6-2 or TRBV6-3 and TRBJ2-1, with D possibly matching TRBD2 (7 bases). Input material: PBMCs. The sequence derives from a man in his sixties with head and neck cancer. CDR3 in amino acids: CASSYSIMLGGASPYNEQFF. For the CDR3, the DNA is TGTGCCAGCAGTTACTCGATCATGCTAGGGGGGGCGAGCCCCTACAATGAGCAGTTCTTC.